Listed below are T cell receptor beta chains from one sample, sequenced in a study of blood T cell repertoires in COVID-19. Produced via immunoSEQ multiplex PCR; TCRdb's table is partial and in-frame only. The sample holds hundreds of thousands of clones, 86% seen once. The sequencing input was peripheral blood. Source of these receptors: a woman aged 55-70 years who had recovered from COVID-19. CDR3s include the opening cysteine and the closing phenylalanine or tryptophan. The order of the fields is V gene, D gene, clone size, J gene, CDR3 DNA, CDR3 protein. A D gene is named only where the DNA matches it firmly. Clone size is shown for a subset of rows, as once, few, many or a class of expanded clone.

v_call: TRBV18; d_call: TRBD2; clone_size: .; j_call: TRBJ2-1; cdr3_nt: TGTGCCAGCTCACCACCGGGGGGGTTGGCCTACAATGAGCAGTTCTTC; cdr3_aa: CASSPPGGLAYNEQFF
v_call: TRBV6-2/TRBV6-3; d_call: .; clone_size: .; j_call: TRBJ2-7; cdr3_nt: TGTGCCAGCAGTTTCGGGAGCTCCTACGAGCAGTACTTC; cdr3_aa: CASSFGSSYEQYF
v_call: TRBV2; d_call: TRBD1; clone_size: .; j_call: TRBJ1-2; cdr3_nt: TGTGCCAGCATTGGAGGGGGCGGCTATGGCTACACCTTC; cdr3_aa: CASIGGGGYGYTF
v_call: TRBV7-9; d_call: .; clone_size: .; j_call: TRBJ2-2; cdr3_nt: TGTGCCAGCAGCACCTCCAGGGTCACCGGGGAGCTGTTTTTT; cdr3_aa: CASSTSRVTGELFF
v_call: TRBV5-1; d_call: .; clone_size: .; j_call: TRBJ2-7; cdr3_nt: TGCGCCAGCAGCTTGTTGGGGGGTGGCTACGAGCAGTACTTC; cdr3_aa: CASSLLGGGYEQYF
v_call: TRBV28; d_call: TRBD2; clone_size: .; j_call: TRBJ2-7; cdr3_nt: TGTGCCAGCAGTACCCGGGGGGTCGACGAGCAGTACTTC; cdr3_aa: CASSTRGVDEQYF
v_call: TRBV18; d_call: TRBD1; clone_size: .; j_call: TRBJ1-4; cdr3_nt: TGTGCCAGCTCTCCGACAGGGCCGTATGAAAAACTGTTTTTT; cdr3_aa: CASSPTGPYEKLFF
v_call: TRBV2; d_call: .; clone_size: .; j_call: TRBJ2-5; cdr3_nt: TGTGCCAGCAGTGAAGCTGTTTCGGAGACCCAGTACTTC; cdr3_aa: CASSEAVSETQYF
v_call: TRBV19; d_call: TRBD1; clone_size: .; j_call: TRBJ1-3; cdr3_nt: TGTGCCAGTAGACTACCGGGACAGGGAAACACCATATATTTT; cdr3_aa: CASRLPGQGNTIYF
v_call: TRBV7-2; d_call: TRBD2; clone_size: .; j_call: TRBJ2-3; cdr3_nt: TGTGCCAGCAGCTTAATGGGACTAGCGGGGCGAGATACGCAGTATTTT; cdr3_aa: CASSLMGLAGRDTQYF
v_call: TRBV2; d_call: .; clone_size: .; j_call: TRBJ1-5; cdr3_nt: TGTGCCAGCAGTGAAGCGCTTCGGTCCCCTCAGCCCCAGCATTTT; cdr3_aa: CASSEALRSPQPQHF
v_call: TRBV27; d_call: TRBD1; clone_size: .; j_call: TRBJ2-7; cdr3_nt: TGTGCCAGCAGGGCTGACAGGGACACCTACGAGCAGTACTTC; cdr3_aa: CASRADRDTYEQYF
v_call: TRBV4-3; d_call: .; clone_size: .; j_call: TRBJ1-4; cdr3_nt: TGCGCCAGCAGCCAAGATCTTGGGGAGGGGATGAATGAAAAACTGTTTTTT; cdr3_aa: CASSQDLGEGMNEKLFF
v_call: TRBV5-1; d_call: TRBD1; clone_size: .; j_call: TRBJ1-4; cdr3_nt: TGCGCCAGCAGCGAACCATCCGGGACAGGGTATGAAAAACTGTTTTTT; cdr3_aa: CASSEPSGTGYEKLFF
v_call: TRBV24-1; d_call: TRBD1; clone_size: .; j_call: TRBJ1-4; cdr3_nt: TGTGCCACCAGTGATCGTCCGGGACAGGGGGCGAGTGAAAAACTGTTTTTT; cdr3_aa: CATSDRPGQGASEKLFF
v_call: TRBV7-8; d_call: TRBD1; clone_size: .; j_call: TRBJ1-5; cdr3_nt: TGTGCCAGCAGCCTTAGGGCGGACAGGGGGACTAGCAATCAGCCCCAGCATTTT; cdr3_aa: CASSLRADRGTSNQPQHF
v_call: TRBV18; d_call: .; clone_size: .; j_call: TRBJ2-7; cdr3_nt: TGTGCCAGCTCACCCCTACCGGGAAACCCCCTCGAGCAGTACTTC; cdr3_aa: CASSPLPGNPLEQYF
v_call: TRBV27; d_call: TRBD2; clone_size: .; j_call: TRBJ2-2; cdr3_nt: TGTGCCAGCAGTCTCCGGGCTAGCGGGGGAATCACCGGGGAGCTGTTTTTT; cdr3_aa: CASSLRASGGITGELFF
v_call: TRBV5-1; d_call: .; clone_size: .; j_call: TRBJ1-2; cdr3_nt: TGCGCCAGCAGCTTGTCGAACAGAAACTATGGCTACACCTTC; cdr3_aa: CASSLSNRNYGYTF
v_call: TRBV6-5; d_call: TRBD1; clone_size: .; j_call: TRBJ1-2; cdr3_nt: TGTGCCAGCAGAGACAGGGGGCGAGACTATGGCTACACCTTC; cdr3_aa: CASRDRGRDYGYTF
v_call: TRBV6-6; d_call: .; clone_size: .; j_call: TRBJ2-7; cdr3_nt: TGTGCCAGCAGCTCCCGGCTAGCCTACGAGCAGTACTTC; cdr3_aa: CASSSRLAYEQYF
v_call: TRBV5-6; d_call: .; clone_size: .; j_call: TRBJ2-5; cdr3_nt: TGTGCCAGCAGCGTTGGGGGGGCAGGGGAGACCCAGTACTTC; cdr3_aa: CASSVGGAGETQYF
v_call: TRBV12-3/TRBV12-4; d_call: .; clone_size: .; j_call: TRBJ2-1; cdr3_nt: TGTGCCAGCAGTTTACTTGGGAGTACTGAGCAGTTCTTC; cdr3_aa: CASSLLGSTEQFF
v_call: TRBV13; d_call: TRBD2; clone_size: .; j_call: TRBJ2-1; cdr3_nt: TGTGCCAGCAGCTCCCCGGGACTAGCGGGGGCTTCCTACAATGAGCAGTTCTTC; cdr3_aa: CASSSPGLAGASYNEQFF
v_call: TRBV14; d_call: .; clone_size: .; j_call: TRBJ2-5; cdr3_nt: TGTGCCAGCAGCAGGCCCCTGGGGAGGCAAGAGACCCAGTACTTC; cdr3_aa: CASSRPLGRQETQYF
v_call: TRBV6-5; d_call: .; clone_size: once; j_call: TRBJ1-5; cdr3_nt: TGTGCCAGCAGTTACATGGGGGCGCAGGGCAATCAGCCCCAGCATTTT; cdr3_aa: CASSYMGAQGNQPQHF
v_call: TRBV4-3; d_call: .; clone_size: .; j_call: TRBJ2-7; cdr3_nt: TGCGCCAGCAGCCAAGCCAGGGGCTACGAGCAGTACTTC; cdr3_aa: CASSQARGYEQYF
v_call: TRBV6-5; d_call: .; clone_size: .; j_call: TRBJ2-7; cdr3_nt: TGTGCCAGCAGTTACCGGGAGAACGAGCAGTACTTC; cdr3_aa: CASSYRENEQYF
v_call: TRBV4-1; d_call: TRBD2; clone_size: .; j_call: TRBJ2-5; cdr3_nt: TGCGCCAGCAGCCAGGTACTAGCGGGGGACAGAGAGACCCAGTACTTC; cdr3_aa: CASSQVLAGDRETQYF
v_call: TRBV3-1/TRBV3-2; d_call: TRBD1; clone_size: .; j_call: TRBJ2-7; cdr3_nt: TGTGCCAGCAGTTCCGGGACAGGGGGCCTCGAGCAGTACTTC; cdr3_aa: CASSSGTGGLEQYF
v_call: TRBV27; d_call: TRBD1; clone_size: .; j_call: TRBJ2-6; cdr3_nt: TGTGCCAGCAGTTTATTCGGGACAGCTTTCTCTGGGGCCAACGTCCTGACTTTC; cdr3_aa: CASSLFGTAFSGANVLTF
v_call: TRBV2; d_call: .; clone_size: once; j_call: TRBJ2-3; cdr3_nt: TGTGCCAGCAGCAGACAGGTGGGCACAGATACGCAGTATTTT; cdr3_aa: CASSRQVGTDTQYF
v_call: TRBV6-1; d_call: .; clone_size: .; j_call: TRBJ1-2; cdr3_nt: TGTGCCAGCAGTGAAGGGATGGCAAGTTTGAGGGGCTACACCTTC; cdr3_aa: CASSEGMASLRGYTF
v_call: TRBV14; d_call: .; clone_size: .; j_call: TRBJ2-4; cdr3_nt: TGTGCCAGCTCCCAGGCGATGGAAAACATTCAGTACTTC; cdr3_aa: CASSQAMENIQYF
v_call: TRBV19; d_call: TRBD2; clone_size: .; j_call: TRBJ2-3; cdr3_nt: TGTGCCAGTAGCACACAATATTCCCAGCGGGGGGGGTCAGATACGCAGTATTTT; cdr3_aa: CASSTQYSQRGGSDTQYF
v_call: TRBV14; d_call: TRBD2; clone_size: .; j_call: TRBJ2-1; cdr3_nt: TGTGCCAGCACCACGAGGGCTAGCGGGGGTTACAATGAGCAGTTCTTC; cdr3_aa: CASTTRASGGYNEQFF
v_call: TRBV18; d_call: .; clone_size: .; j_call: TRBJ1-1; cdr3_nt: TGTGCCAGCTCACCCGGGGGACGGGAAACTGAAGCTTTCTTT; cdr3_aa: CASSPGGRETEAFF
v_call: TRBV4-1; d_call: .; clone_size: .; j_call: TRBJ2-5; cdr3_nt: TGCGCCAGCAGCCAAGGCAGGCAAGAGACCCAGTACTTC; cdr3_aa: CASSQGRQETQYF
v_call: TRBV27; d_call: .; clone_size: .; j_call: TRBJ1-5; cdr3_nt: TGTGCCAGCAGTTTATCGATCGGGTCCAATCAGCCCCAGCATTTT; cdr3_aa: CASSLSIGSNQPQHF
v_call: TRBV6-1; d_call: TRBD1; clone_size: .; j_call: TRBJ1-2; cdr3_nt: TGTGCCAGCAGTGAAGCCCCGGGACAGGGGTGGGATGGCTACACCTTC; cdr3_aa: CASSEAPGQGWDGYTF
v_call: TRBV7-2; d_call: TRBD1; clone_size: .; j_call: TRBJ1-2; cdr3_nt: TGTGCCAGCAGCTTAGGCAGGGGGCTCGGAGCTAACTATGGCTACACCTTC; cdr3_aa: CASSLGRGLGANYGYTF
v_call: TRBV14; d_call: .; clone_size: .; j_call: TRBJ2-5; cdr3_nt: TGTGCCAGCAGCCAAGTTTCCAGGGAAGAGACCCAGTACTTC; cdr3_aa: CASSQVSREETQYF
v_call: TRBV5-1; d_call: .; clone_size: .; j_call: TRBJ2-2; cdr3_nt: TGCGCCAGCAGTCAGGGAACCGGGGAGCTGTTTTTT; cdr3_aa: CASSQGTGELFF
v_call: TRBV11-3; d_call: .; clone_size: .; j_call: TRBJ2-3; cdr3_nt: TGTGCCAGCAGCTTAGGGAGGTTGGATACGCAGTATTTT; cdr3_aa: CASSLGRLDTQYF
v_call: TRBV19; d_call: .; clone_size: .; j_call: TRBJ1-1; cdr3_nt: TGTGCCAGTAAGTTCGACAGACTGAACACTGAAGCTTTCTTT; cdr3_aa: CASKFDRLNTEAFF
v_call: TRBV19; d_call: .; clone_size: .; j_call: TRBJ2-1; cdr3_nt: TGTGCCAGTAGTTTAGCCAGTGAGCAGTTCTTC; cdr3_aa: CASSLASEQFF
v_call: TRBV27; d_call: .; clone_size: .; j_call: TRBJ1-6; cdr3_nt: TGTGCCAGCAGTTTATCGAGGGGGGGGACTCATTCACCCCTCCACTTT; cdr3_aa: CASSLSRGGTHSPLHF
v_call: TRBV7-9; d_call: .; clone_size: .; j_call: TRBJ1-6; cdr3_nt: TGTGCCAGCAGCTTAGAGGACAGCCGTAATTCACCCCTCCACTTT; cdr3_aa: CASSLEDSRNSPLHF
v_call: TRBV24-1; d_call: TRBD1; clone_size: .; j_call: TRBJ1-1; cdr3_nt: TGTGCCACCAAAGGGACAGGGGTCGACGAAGCTTTCTTT; cdr3_aa: CATKGTGVDEAFF
v_call: TRBV28; d_call: .; clone_size: .; j_call: TRBJ1-6; cdr3_nt: TGTGCCAGCAGTTACTATTCACCCCTCCACTTT; cdr3_aa: CASSYYSPLHF
v_call: TRBV10-3; d_call: TRBD1; clone_size: .; j_call: TRBJ2-7; cdr3_nt: TGTGCCATCAGTGTTGGGCCCGGGACAGGGGACGAGCAGTACTTC; cdr3_aa: CAISVGPGTGDEQYF
v_call: TRBV4-3; d_call: TRBD2; clone_size: .; j_call: TRBJ2-5; cdr3_nt: TGCGCCAGCAGCCCTGGGACTAGTCTACAAGAGACCCAGTACTTC; cdr3_aa: CASSPGTSLQETQYF
v_call: TRBV2; d_call: TRBD1; clone_size: .; j_call: TRBJ1-6; cdr3_nt: TGTGCCAGCAGGGAGGGACAGGCTAAGGGAAATTCACCCCTCCACTTT; cdr3_aa: CASREGQAKGNSPLHF
v_call: TRBV7-3; d_call: .; clone_size: .; j_call: TRBJ1-1; cdr3_nt: TGTGCCAGCAGCTCGGACAGAAAAACTGAAGCTTTCTTT; cdr3_aa: CASSSDRKTEAFF
v_call: TRBV5-4; d_call: .; clone_size: .; j_call: TRBJ1-5; cdr3_nt: TGTGCCAGCAGCCATTGGGGGGGGAATCAGCCCCAGCATTTT; cdr3_aa: CASSHWGGNQPQHF